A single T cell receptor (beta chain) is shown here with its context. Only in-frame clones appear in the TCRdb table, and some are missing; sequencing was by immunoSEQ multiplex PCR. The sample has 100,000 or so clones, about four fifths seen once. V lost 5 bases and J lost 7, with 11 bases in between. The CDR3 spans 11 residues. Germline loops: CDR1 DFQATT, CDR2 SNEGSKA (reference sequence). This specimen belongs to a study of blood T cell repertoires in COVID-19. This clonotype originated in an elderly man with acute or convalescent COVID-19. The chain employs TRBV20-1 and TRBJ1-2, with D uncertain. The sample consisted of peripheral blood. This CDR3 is CSAPVFGGYTF. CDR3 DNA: TGCAGTGCTCCCGTATTCGGTGGCTACACCTTC.